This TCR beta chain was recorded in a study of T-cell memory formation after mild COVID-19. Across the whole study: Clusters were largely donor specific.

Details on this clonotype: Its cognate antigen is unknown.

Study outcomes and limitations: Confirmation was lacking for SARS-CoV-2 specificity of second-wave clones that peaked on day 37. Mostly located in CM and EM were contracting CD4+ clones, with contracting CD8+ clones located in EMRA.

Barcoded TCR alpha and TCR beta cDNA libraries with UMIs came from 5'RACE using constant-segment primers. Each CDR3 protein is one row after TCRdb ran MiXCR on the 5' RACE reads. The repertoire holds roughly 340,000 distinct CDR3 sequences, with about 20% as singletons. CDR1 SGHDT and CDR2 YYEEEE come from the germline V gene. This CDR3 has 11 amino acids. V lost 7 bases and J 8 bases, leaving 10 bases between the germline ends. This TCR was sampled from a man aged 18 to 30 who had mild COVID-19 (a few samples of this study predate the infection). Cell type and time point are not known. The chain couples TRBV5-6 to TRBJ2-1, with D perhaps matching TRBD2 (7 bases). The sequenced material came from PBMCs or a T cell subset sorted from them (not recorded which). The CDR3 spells CASLGGDEQFF. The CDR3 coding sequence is TGTGCCAGCCTAGGGGGGGATGAGCAGTTCTTC. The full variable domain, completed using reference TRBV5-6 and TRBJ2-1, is DAGVTQSPTHLIKTRGQQVTLRCSPKSGHDTVSWYQQALGQGPQFIFQYYEEEERQRGNFPDRFSGHQFPNYSSELNVNALLLGDSALYLCASLGGDEQFFGPGTRLTVL.